These 5 T cell receptor beta chains came from one sample sequenced in a study of cytomegalovirus exposure and HLA in healthy donors. Generated by immunoSEQ multiplex PCR, the TCRdb table keeps only in-frame clones and is missing some. The table has 260,000 or so clones, 90% seen once. The sample comprised PBMCs. The receptors derive from a woman younger than 45 in good health and CMV-seronegative.

The chain has TRBV7-3 and TRBJ1-2; 10 nucleotides agree with TRBD1. The CDR3 has 15 amino acids. The germline V gene encodes CDR1 SGHTA and CDR2 FQGTGA. V lost 0 bases to trimming and J lost 8 bases; unmatched junction nucleotides: 6. CDR3 nucleotides: TGTGCCAGCAGCTTAACTGGGGACAGGGGAGCGGGCTACACCTTC. Amino acids: CASSLTGDRGAGYTF.

The CDR3, as DNA: TGTGCTAGTGGTCCGGGGACAGACACAGATACGCAGTATTTT. It codes for CASGPGTDTDTQYF. The V call is TRBV12-5, the J call TRBJ2-3; TRBD1 aligns across 7 bases. CDR1 and CDR2 (germline): LGHNT, FRNRAP. The CDR3 sequence is 14 residues long. After removal of 5 bases from V and 2 bases from J, the junction contained 4 bases not matched to a gene. The whole variable domain, remainder taken from reference TRBV12-5 and TRBJ2-3, is DARVTQTPRHKVTEMGQEVTMRCQPILGHNTVFWYRQTMMQGLELLAYFRNRAPLDDSGMPKDRFSAEMPDATLATLKIQPSEPRDSAVYFCASGPGTDTDTQYFGPGTRLTVL.

The chain is built from TRBV27 and TRBJ1-1; perhaps TRBD1 as D (6 bases). The V end was cut by 5 bases, the J end by 5 bases, with 18 bases between. Germline V gene sequence: CDR1 MNHEY, CDR2 SMNVEV (reference sequence). The CDR3 sequence is 15 residues long. The CDR3 reads CASSTLDSVGTEAFF. The CDR3 DNA sequence: TGTGCCAGCAGTACCTTGGACAGCGTAGGAACTGAAGCTTTCTTT.

This chain uses TRBV4-3 with TRBJ2-1, with 10 bases identical to TRBD2. Germline CDR1 and CDR2: LGHNA and YSLEER. This CDR3 has 14 residues. This chain's CDR3 is CASQVGLADNEQFF. DNA for the CDR3: TGCGCGTCGCAGGTCGGACTAGCGGACAATGAGCAGTTCTTC.

This chain joins TRBV18 and TRBJ2-5; no firm D call. Trimming stripped 0 bases from V and 3 bases from J, with 5 bases between. Germline lookup yields CDR1 KGHSH and CDR2 LQKENI. This CDR3 has 13 residues. The CDR3 sequence is CASSPPGKETQYF. DNA for the CDR3: TGTGCCAGCTCACCACCGGGTAAAGAGACCCAGTACTTC.